This entry lists 26 T cell receptor beta chains sequenced from one sample in a study of shared clonotypes between healthy human individuals. Naive CD8 populations comprised CD45RO-negative cells positively selected for CCR7, excluding terminally differentiated effector memory CD45RA+ cells. Some clones are missing from TCRdb's copy, which holds only in-frame ones; the method was immunoSEQ multiplex PCR. This table holds approximately 740,000 clones, approximately 92% found once. The sequencing sample was made of naive CD8+ T cells sorted from blood. These receptors all stem from a man in his thirties or forties in good health.

The chain couples TRBV5-1 to TRBJ2-1; the D is unclear. V lost 3 bases, J lost 4 bases, and 20 bases lay in between. This CDR3 is 17 amino acids long. Germline CDR1 is SGHRS and CDR2 is YFSETQ. The DNA for the CDR3 is TGCGCCAGCAGCTCCAAGCCCTACGATATGACTTACAATGAGCAGTTCTTC. Its protein product is CASSSKPYDMTYNEQFF. The whole variable domain, remainder taken from reference TRBV5-1 and TRBJ2-1, is KAGVTQTPRYLIKTRGQQVTLSCSPISGHRSVSWYQQTPGQGLQFLFEYFSETQRNKGNFPGRFSGRQFSNSRSEMNVSTLELGDSALYLCASSSKPYDMTYNEQFFGPGTRLTVL.

The CDR3 is CASSLFQLNTEAFF. In DNA, the CDR3 is TGCGCCAGCAGCTTGTTCCAGTTGAACACTGAAGCTTTCTTT. This chain uses TRBV5-1 with TRBJ1-1, with D unresolved. Trimming took off 1 base at V and 0 bases at J, with 7 bases between the two ends. Germline CDR1 is SGHRS and CDR2 is YFSETQ. There are 14 residues in the CDR3.

The genes are TRBV27 and TRBJ2-1; 9 nucleotides line up with TRBD2. J lost 2 bases, V lost 5 bases, and 4 bases had no gene match. Germline CDR1 and CDR2: MNHEY and SMNVEV (reference sequence). The CDR3 runs to 15 residues. The CDR3 spells CASSTGTSPYNEQFF. Written as DNA, the CDR3 is TGTGCCAGCAGTACCGGGACTAGCCCCTACAATGAGCAGTTCTTC.

The chain carries TRBV10-3 and TRBJ2-7, with 10 bases lining up with TRBD2. The CDR3 totals 12 residues. Germline V gives CDR1 ENHRY, CDR2 SYGVKD. V dropped 9 bases and J dropped 4; count of bases not matched to a gene: 3. DNA of the CDR3: TGTGCCATTCTAGCGGGAGAATACGAGCAGTACTTC. Protein: CAILAGEYEQYF.

The chain joins TRBV19 to TRBJ2-5, with 9 bases that match TRBD1. V shed 1 base and J 1 base; nucleotides not matched to a gene: 1. Germline V gene lookup returns CDR1 LNHDA and CDR2 SQIVND (reference sequence). CDR3 length equals 15 residues. CDR3: CASSIGTGAQETQYF. DNA of the CDR3: TGTGCCAGTAGTATAGGGACAGGGGCCCAAGAGACCCAGTACTTC. The variable domain in full, completed from reference TRBV19 and TRBJ2-5, reads DGGITQSPKYLFRKEGQNVTLSCEQNLNHDAMYWYRQDPGQGLRLIYYSQIVNDFQKGDIAEGYSVSREKKESFPLTVTSAQKNPTAFYLCASSIGTGAQETQYFGPGTRLLVL.

This chain connects TRBV4-1 to TRBJ1-1; D gene ambiguous. V was pared by 0 bases and J by 1 base, with 9 bases between. The CDR3 contains 15 residues. Germline V gene data show CDR1 as MGHRA and CDR2 as YSYEKL. The CDR3 bases are TGCGCCAGCAGCCAAGAATTTTGGCAGAACACTGAAGCTTTCTTT. This translates into CASSQEFWQNTEAFF.

Notes on this clone: The sample holds other DNA sequences that translate to the same CDR3. The chain uses TRBV19 and TRBJ2-7; 7 nucleotides match TRBD2. Trimming took 5 bases from V and 0 from J; bases not matched to a gene: 4. Germline V CDR1 and CDR2: LNHDA, SQIVND (reference sequence). The CDR3 is 14 amino acids. CDR3 bases: TGTGCCAGTAGTCCTAGCGGAAGCTCCTACGAGCAGTACTTC. Translation gives CASSPSGSSYEQYF. Together with reference TRBV19 and TRBJ2-7, the CDR3 gives the full variable domain: DGGITQSPKYLFRKEGQNVTLSCEQNLNHDAMYWYRQDPGQGLRLIYYSQIVNDFQKGDIAEGYSVSREKKESFPLTVTSAQKNPTAFYLCASSPSGSSYEQYFGPGTRLTVT.

This chain connects TRBV5-6 to TRBJ2-7; 7 bases line up with TRBD1. In germline, CDR1 is SGHDT, CDR2 YYEEEE. The trim removed 2 bases at V and 3 bases at J, leaving 5 bases unmatched. There are 14 residues in the CDR3. The CDR3 nucleotides are TGTGCCAGCAGCTTAGGGGACAGCGTCTACGAGCAGTACTTC. It yields the protein CASSLGDSVYEQYF. Together with reference TRBV5-6 and TRBJ2-7, the CDR3 gives the full variable domain: DAGVTQSPTHLIKTRGQQVTLRCSPKSGHDTVSWYQQALGQGPQFIFQYYEEEERQRGNFPDRFSGHQFPNYSSELNVNALLLGDSALYLCASSLGDSVYEQYFGPGTRLTVT.

Here the CDR3 DNA reads TGTGCCAGCAGTGAACCCGGGGAGCCTGAAGCTTTCTTT. Residues: CASSEPGEPEAFF. The chain carries TRBV6-1 and TRBJ1-1, with D unclear. This CDR3 region has 13 residues. Germline CDR1 reads MNHNS; CDR2 reads SASEGT. The ends were cut back, 2 bases at V and 6 bases at J, with 10 bases in the middle.

The rearrangement uses TRBV4-2 and TRBJ2-4; maybe TRBD2 (5 bases). The V end lost 1 base, the J end lost 2 bases, and 15 bases lay between the germline ends. The CDR3 is 17 amino acids. The germline CDR1 and CDR2 sequences are LGHNA and YNFKEQ. The CDR3 DNA reads TGTGCCAGCAGCCAAGGATTCGCGGGCCCGTCCAAAAACATTCAGTACTTC. It translates to CASSQGFAGPSKNIQYF.

The CDR3 loop is CASSQSVGRGVKGIQYF. The DNA of the CDR3 is TGCGCCAGCAGTCAATCCGTTGGGAGGGGGGTGAAGGGCATTCAGTACTTC. The rearrangement links TRBV23-1 to TRBJ2-4, with D tentatively TRBD2 (7 bases). TRBV23-1 is flagged as an ORF with uncertain function. This CDR3 region has 17 residues. The germline V and J ends were trimmed by 0 bases and 9 bases, with 21 bases remaining between them.

This clone was counted between two and nine times. J is TRBJ2-3 and V is TRBV19; TRBD2 agrees at 7 bases. The germline CDR1 and CDR2 sequences are LNHDA and SQIVND (reference sequence). The CDR3 totals 13 residues. Trimming removed 1 base from V and 6 bases from J; junction bases left unmatched: 1. Here the CDR3 DNA reads TGTGCCAGTAGTATAGCGGGGGGTGATACGCAGTATTTT. Its protein product is CASSIAGGDTQYF.

The rearrangement joins TRBV25-1 to TRBJ1-1, with 8 bases that match TRBD1. This CDR3 is 13 amino acids long. V was clipped by 3 bases and J by 10 bases; unmatched bases: 7. Germline V gives CDR1 MGHDK, CDR2 SYGVNS. CDR3 DNA sequence: TGTGCCAGCAGTGACCCCGGACAGGGTGGAGCTTTCTTT. Its translation: CASSDPGQGGAFF.

This rearrangement joins TRBV28 to TRBJ2-1; 7 bases agree with TRBD2. Per germline, CDR1 MDHEN and CDR2 SYDVKM. Trimming at V came to 7 bases and at J to 7 bases, leaving 10 bases not matched to a gene. The CDR3 length is 14 residues. This CDR3 is CASTWGGAVNEQFF. CDR3 in DNA: TGTGCCAGCACCTGGGGGGGTGCGGTGAATGAGCAGTTCTTC. Full variable domain (rest looked up from reference TRBV28 and TRBJ2-1): DVKVTQSSRYLVKRTGEKVFLECVQDMDHENMFWYRQDPGLGLRLIYFSYDVKMKEKGDIPEGYSVSREKKERFSLILESASTNQTSMYLCASTWGGAVNEQFFGPGTRLTVL.

This rearrangement joins TRBV4-2 to TRBJ2-1, with TRBD2 identical over 8 bases. Trimming took 7 bases from V and 8 from J; bases not matched to a gene: 10. The CDR3 sequence is 14 residues long. Germline assignment: CDR1 LGHNA and CDR2 YNFKEQ. The CDR3 DNA reads TGTGCCAGCACGTTAGCGGGGCTGGGAGATGAGCAGTTCTTC. Amino acid sequence: CASTLAGLGDEQFF.

CDR3 in DNA: TGCGCCAGCAGCGTCCAGGGGGCCAACGAGCAGTACTTC. It encodes CASSVQGANEQYF. The gene calls are TRBV10-1 and TRBJ2-7; TRBD1 matches 8 bases. This CDR3 is built from 13 residues. Germline CDR1 reads WNHNN; CDR2 reads SYGVQD (reference sequence). With V trimmed by 6 bases and J by 5 bases, 6 bases remained unmatched.

The J gene is TRBJ2-3, the V gene TRBV6-6, with TRBD2 matching over 8 bases. The trim removed 0 bases at V and 4 bases at J, leaving 6 bases unmatched. Per germline, CDR1 MNHNY and CDR2 SVGAGI (reference sequence). This CDR3 is built from 16 residues. In DNA form, the CDR3 reads TGTGCCAGCAGTTACTCAGGGAGTAGCGGGGCAGATACGCAGTATTTT. Its protein is CASSYSGSSGADTQYF.

The chain couples TRBV4-1 to TRBJ2-2; 9 nucleotides line up with TRBD1. J lost 7 bases, V lost 3 bases, and 6 bases had no gene match. Germline CDR1 MGHRA, CDR2 YSYEKL. The CDR3 spans 15 residues. This CDR3 reads CASSHPGQGIGELFF. The CDR3 region has the DNA TGCGCCAGCAGCCACCCGGGACAGGGTATCGGGGAGCTGTTTTTT.

The CDR3 sequence is CASSVVSTSYNEQFF. CDR3 sequence (DNA): TGTGCCAGCAGCGTAGTCAGTACCTCCTACAATGAGCAGTTCTTC. The chain uses TRBV9 and TRBJ2-1; D not resolved. The ends were cut back, 0 bases at V and 0 bases at J, with 7 bases in the middle. Germline CDR1 and CDR2: SGDLS and YYNGEE. The CDR3 is 15 amino acids.

The count of this clone is one. The chain carries TRBV7-9 and TRBJ2-5; TRBD2 agrees at 8 bases. The CDR3 is made up of 15 amino acids. Germline V gives CDR1 SEHNR, CDR2 FQNEAQ (reference sequence). V lost 5 bases, J lost 3 bases, and 8 bases stayed unmatched. This CDR3 reads CASSTLAGLKETQYF. The CDR3 region has the DNA TGTGCCAGCAGCACCCTAGCGGGCCTTAAAGAGACCCAGTACTTC.

The chain uses TRBV6-1 and TRBJ2-5, with D perhaps TRBD2 (6 bases). The CDR3 has 15 residues. Deletions cut 6 bases from V and 0 bases from J, with 14 bases between. Germline V gene sequence: CDR1 MNHNS, CDR2 SASEGT. This CDR3 reads CASRDPSAYQETQYF. CDR3 bases: TGTGCCAGCAGGGACCCTAGCGCGTACCAAGAGACCCAGTACTTC.

This clone was seen once. The rearrangement links TRBV29-1 to TRBJ2-7; D ambiguous. The CDR3 is 14 amino acids. The germline gives CDR1 SQVTM, CDR2 ANQGSEA. With 0 bases removed from V and 2 bases from J, the gap between germline ends came to 11 bases. Written as DNA, the CDR3 is TGCAGCGTTGAAGAGTTTGCCGAGACCTACGAGCAGTACTTC. It codes for CSVEEFAETYEQYF.

The chain uses TRBV10-1 and TRBJ2-1; no definite D call. The CDR3 spans 13 residues. Germline-derived CDR1 and CDR2 are WNHNN and SYGVQD (reference sequence). With 5 bases removed from V and 3 bases from J, the gap between germline ends came to 8 bases. CDR3 nucleotides: TGCGCCAGCAGTCTTGGGCTCTACAATGAGCAGTTCTTC. This translates into CASSLGLYNEQFF.

The J gene is TRBJ2-1, the V gene TRBV10-1, with D perhaps matching TRBD1 (6 bases). Looked up from germline, CDR1 is WNHNN and CDR2 is SYGVQD (reference sequence). V gave up 2 bases and J gave up 0 bases, with 8 bases separating them. The CDR3 covers 15 residues. The CDR3 protein is CASSEGQYSYNEQFF. In DNA form, the CDR3 reads TGCGCCAGCAGTGAGGGACAGTACTCCTACAATGAGCAGTTCTTC.

The chain uses TRBV11-2 and TRBJ2-7; D is unclear. Germline assignment: CDR1 SGHAT and CDR2 FQNNGV. The V end lost 4 bases, the J end lost 3 bases, and 10 bases lay between the germline ends. The CDR3 has 13 residues. The CDR3 bases are TGTGCCAGCAGCTCCGCAGAGAACTACGAGCAGTACTTC. Its translation is CASSSAENYEQYF.

This sequence joins TRBV11-2 and TRBJ2-1; 14 nucleotides line up with TRBD2. This CDR3 comprises 16 residues. V was clipped by 5 bases and J by 6 bases; unmatched bases: 6. Germline-derived CDR1 and CDR2 are SGHAT and FQNNGV. CDR3 residues: CASSRRTSGRINEQFF. CDR3 nucleotides: TGTGCCAGCAGCCGACGGACTAGCGGGAGGATCAATGAGCAGTTCTTC.